Listed below are T cell receptor beta chains from one sample, sequenced in a study of immune heterogeneity within non-small cell lung tumors. MiXCR was run by TCRdb on the multiplex PCR reads, yielding one entry per CDR3 protein. The sample holds approximately 6,000 distinct CDR3 sequences, roughly 20% seen once. Material for sequencing was lung tumor tissue. The receptors were gathered from a man between 60 and 70 years old with non-small cell lung cancer. CDR3s include the opening cysteine and the closing phenylalanine or tryptophan. Fields, in order: J gene, clone size, V gene, D gene, CDR3 DNA, CDR3 protein. A D gene is named only where the DNA matches it firmly. The listing skips clone size in some rows; elsewhere it reads once, few, many or a size class.

j_call: TRBJ2-7
clone_size: many
v_call: TRBV3-1
d_call: .
cdr3_nt: TGTGCCAGCAGCCATGGCGGGAAGGTGTCCTACGAGCAGTACTTC
cdr3_aa: CASSHGGKVSYEQYF

j_call: TRBJ1-6
clone_size: medium-sized
v_call: TRBV28
d_call: .
cdr3_nt: TGTGCCAGCAGCCCCGGGGGAGCTGATTATAATTCACCCCTCCACTTT
cdr3_aa: CASSPGGADYNSPLHF

j_call: TRBJ2-1
clone_size: once
v_call: TRBV12-3/TRBV12-4
d_call: TRBD2
cdr3_nt: TGTGCCAGCACCAAAACCGGGAGGAGGGTCTACAATGAGAAGTTCTTC
cdr3_aa: CASTKTGRRVYNEKFF

j_call: TRBJ2-6
clone_size: many
v_call: TRBV5-1
d_call: .
cdr3_nt: TGCGCCAGCAGCGACCGGACCCTCGCCTCTGGGGCCAACGTCCTGACTTTC
cdr3_aa: CASSDRTLASGANVLTF

j_call: TRBJ2-5
clone_size: medium-sized
v_call: TRBV18
d_call: .
cdr3_nt: TGTGCCAGCTCACCAGGAGGAGAGACCCAGTACTTC
cdr3_aa: CASSPGGETQYF

j_call: TRBJ2-7
clone_size: medium-sized
v_call: TRBV19
d_call: TRBD2
cdr3_nt: TGTGCCAGTAGTGAAGCGGGAGGTTTCCACGAGCAGTACTTC
cdr3_aa: CASSEAGGFHEQYF

j_call: TRBJ2-1
clone_size: large
v_call: TRBV12-3/TRBV12-4
d_call: TRBD2
cdr3_nt: TGTGCCAGCAGTTTTTCCCTAGCGGGGGACAATGAGCAGTTCTTC
cdr3_aa: CASSFSLAGDNEQFF

j_call: TRBJ1-3
clone_size: medium-sized
v_call: TRBV3-1
d_call: .
cdr3_nt: TGTGCCACCAGAGGGGGAGCTGGAAACACCATATATTTT
cdr3_aa: CATRGGAGNTIYF

j_call: TRBJ1-6
clone_size: .
v_call: TRBV6-1
d_call: .
cdr3_nt: TGTGCCAGCAGTGAGGGGTTCGATTCACCCCTCCACTTT
cdr3_aa: CASSEGFDSPLHF

j_call: TRBJ1-1
clone_size: many
v_call: TRBV9
d_call: TRBD1
cdr3_nt: TGTGCCAGCAGCCGAGGGACAGGCGGGGGGATTAGCACTGAAGCTTTCTTT
cdr3_aa: CASSRGTGGGISTEAFF

j_call: TRBJ2-1
clone_size: many
v_call: TRBV7-6
d_call: .
cdr3_nt: TGTGCCAGCAGCTACCGGGACTCCTCCTACAATGAGCAGTTCTTC
cdr3_aa: CASSYRDSSYNEQFF

j_call: TRBJ2-5
clone_size: .
v_call: TRBV25-1
d_call: .
cdr3_nt: TGTGCCACCCCTAGGGCCATTGGGGCCCAGTACTTC
cdr3_aa: CATPRAIGAQYF

j_call: TRBJ2-1
clone_size: medium-sized
v_call: TRBV6-1
d_call: .
cdr3_nt: TGTGCCAGCAGTCACCCCCATACGGAGCAGTTCTTC
cdr3_aa: CASSHPHTEQFF

j_call: TRBJ1-2
clone_size: medium-sized
v_call: TRBV24-1
d_call: .
cdr3_nt: TGTGCCACCAGTGACAGGGACTTCTATGGCTACACCTTC
cdr3_aa: CATSDRDFYGYTF

j_call: TRBJ2-5
clone_size: many
v_call: TRBV9
d_call: TRBD2
cdr3_nt: TGTGCCAGCAGCGTAGCCCCTAGCGGGAGTTTTGGAGTTGGGACCCAGTACTTC
cdr3_aa: CASSVAPSGSFGVGTQYF

j_call: TRBJ2-3
clone_size: medium-sized
v_call: TRBV5-6
d_call: .
cdr3_nt: TGTGCCAGCAGCTTGGTAGGGTTCAACACAGATACGCAGTATTTT
cdr3_aa: CASSLVGFNTDTQYF

j_call: TRBJ2-1
clone_size: many
v_call: TRBV6-1
d_call: .
cdr3_nt: TGTGCCAGCAGTTACGAGGGGAACGAAGAGCAGTTCTTC
cdr3_aa: CASSYEGNEEQFF

j_call: TRBJ1-4
clone_size: medium-sized
v_call: TRBV5-1
d_call: .
cdr3_nt: TGCGCCAGCAGCCGATCCCCAGGTCTAGGGAATGAAAAACTGTTTTTT
cdr3_aa: CASSRSPGLGNEKLFF

j_call: TRBJ2-3
clone_size: few
v_call: TRBV11-1
d_call: .
cdr3_nt: TGTGCCAGTTCCCCGGGACTTTACACAGATACGCAGTATTTT
cdr3_aa: CASSPGLYTDTQYF

j_call: TRBJ2-1
clone_size: many
v_call: TRBV4-2
d_call: TRBD2
cdr3_nt: TGTGCCAGCAGCCAAGGACTAGCGGGGTCAAACAATGAGCAGTTCTTC
cdr3_aa: CASSQGLAGSNNEQFF

j_call: TRBJ2-3
clone_size: medium-sized
v_call: TRBV7-3
d_call: TRBD2
cdr3_nt: TGTGCCAGCAGCTTTTCGGGACTAGCGGGGTTGGCGCAGTATTTT
cdr3_aa: CASSFSGLAGLAQYF

j_call: TRBJ1-5
clone_size: medium-sized
v_call: TRBV6-1
d_call: .
cdr3_nt: TGTGCCAGCAGTAGTTCGGGGACCAGCAATCAGCCCCAGCATTTT
cdr3_aa: CASSSSGTSNQPQHF

j_call: TRBJ2-7
clone_size: medium-sized
v_call: TRBV15
d_call: .
cdr3_nt: TGTGCCACCAGCAGAGAAGGTAGCAGTACCTACGAGCAGTACTTC
cdr3_aa: CATSREGSSTYEQYF

j_call: TRBJ2-7
clone_size: medium-sized
v_call: TRBV13
d_call: .
cdr3_nt: TGTGCCAGCAGCGCGCGGGACAACCCCTACGAGCAGTACTTC
cdr3_aa: CASSARDNPYEQYF

j_call: TRBJ1-5
clone_size: .
v_call: TRBV20-1
d_call: TRBD1
cdr3_nt: TGCAGTGCCTTGACCCTTGGACAGGTGGATCAGCCCCAGCATTTT
cdr3_aa: CSALTLGQVDQPQHF

j_call: TRBJ2-3
clone_size: .
v_call: TRBV20-1
d_call: TRBD1
cdr3_nt: TGCAGTGCTGGTACACAGGGGGCAGATACGCAGTATTTT
cdr3_aa: CSAGTQGADTQYF

j_call: TRBJ2-1
clone_size: medium-sized
v_call: TRBV12-3/TRBV12-4
d_call: .
cdr3_nt: TGTGCCAGCAGGCACGAGTTTCTCGGGTCAGGCAATGAGCAGTTCTTC
cdr3_aa: CASRHEFLGSGNEQFF

j_call: TRBJ2-7
clone_size: medium-sized
v_call: TRBV29-1
d_call: .
cdr3_nt: TGCAGCACTCGGGCGGCCAGCTCCTACGAGCAGTACTTC
cdr3_aa: CSTRAASSYEQYF

j_call: TRBJ2-1
clone_size: once
v_call: TRBV14
d_call: TRBD2
cdr3_nt: TGTGCCAGCAGCCAAGCCGGACTAGCGGGAGTAGGTCAGTTCTTC
cdr3_aa: CASSQAGLAGVGQFF

j_call: TRBJ2-2
clone_size: many
v_call: TRBV6-1
d_call: .
cdr3_nt: TGTGCCAGCAGTGTCAGCAGTCGGGAGCTGTTTTTT
cdr3_aa: CASSVSSRELFF

j_call: TRBJ2-2
clone_size: many
v_call: TRBV13
d_call: .
cdr3_nt: TGTGCCAGCATCCCCAAGGGGGGGGAGAACACCGGGGAGCTGTTTTTT
cdr3_aa: CASIPKGGENTGELFF

j_call: TRBJ2-7
clone_size: medium-sized
v_call: TRBV6-1
d_call: TRBD2
cdr3_nt: TGTGCCAGCAGGAATAGCGGGCAATCCTACGAGCAGTACTTC
cdr3_aa: CASRNSGQSYEQYF

j_call: TRBJ1-3
clone_size: medium-sized
v_call: TRBV9
d_call: .
cdr3_nt: TGTGCCAGCAGCACGAACCCGGCGGACACCATATATTTT
cdr3_aa: CASSTNPADTIYF

j_call: TRBJ2-7
clone_size: medium-sized
v_call: TRBV11-2
d_call: .
cdr3_nt: TGTGCCAGCAGCCCCAGACTAGTCTTAAGCGAGCAGTACTTC
cdr3_aa: CASSPRLVLSEQYF

j_call: TRBJ2-2
clone_size: many
v_call: TRBV7-3
d_call: TRBD2
cdr3_nt: TGTGCCAGCAGCCCCCGAACTAGCGGGGCGCGTTGGACCGGGGAGCTGTTTTTT
cdr3_aa: CASSPRTSGARWTGELFF

j_call: TRBJ2-7
clone_size: many
v_call: TRBV5-5
d_call: .
cdr3_nt: TGTGCCAGCAGCATCATCCCGAGCTCCTACGAGCAGTACTTC
cdr3_aa: CASSIIPSSYEQYF

j_call: TRBJ2-1
clone_size: .
v_call: TRBV27
d_call: .
cdr3_nt: TGTGCCAGCAGTTTATCAAGGGGAGTCGATGATCAGTTCTTC
cdr3_aa: CASSLSRGVDDQFF

j_call: TRBJ2-7
clone_size: medium-sized
v_call: TRBV5-1
d_call: TRBD2
cdr3_nt: TGCGCCAGCAGCCCTAGGGACTACTCCTACGAGCAGTACTTC
cdr3_aa: CASSPRDYSYEQYF

j_call: TRBJ2-1
clone_size: medium-sized
v_call: TRBV20-1
d_call: TRBD2
cdr3_nt: TGCAGTGCCCGAGATGGTGGGCCTAGCGGGAGGACCCGCAATGAGCAGTTCTTC
cdr3_aa: CSARDGGPSGRTRNEQFF

j_call: TRBJ2-1
clone_size: medium-sized
v_call: TRBV20-1
d_call: TRBD2
cdr3_nt: TGCAGTGCTAGCTATCTGTCGGGAGGTCGGGATGAGCAGTTCTTC
cdr3_aa: CSASYLSGGRDEQFF

j_call: TRBJ2-2
clone_size: medium-sized
v_call: TRBV6-1
d_call: .
cdr3_nt: TGTGCCAGCAGCCCGTCCCCTGCACATCTGAACACCGGGGAGCTGTTTTTT
cdr3_aa: CASSPSPAHLNTGELFF